This T cell receptor beta chain was identified in a study of blood T cells in healthy people across ages (dated by TCRdb to the mid-2010s). The study in broad terms: Template switching captured roughly one uniquely barcoded TCR beta cDNA molecule per two T cells in model experiments. The study measured age-related changes in TCR beta repertoire diversity using deep sequencing normalized with unique cDNA molecular identifiers. The donors were divided into four age groups: young (average approximately 16 years), middle-aged (over 35), aged (about 62) and long-lived (nearly 85). To avoid experimental bias, donors of different ages were distributed randomly across sequencing lanes. Using the same blood draw, the study looked at two additional independent replicas of 1 million unique cDNA reads for two donors, one aged 18 to 30 and the other aged 80 or older.

Only a few counts were recorded for this clonotype. Which antigen it targets is not known. Base qualities were left out, and no much larger clone turns up one base away. The investigation overall reported the following: As age increased, observed TCR beta diversity per million T cells dropped in a roughly linear way, and a significant reduction was already evident by age about 40. The long-lived group showed more naive CD4+ T cells, fewer expanded clones and increased TCR diversity than the aged group, suggesting age selection. The CMV infection status of donors was not known, potentially confounding age-related changes in expanded clonotypes. Estimates of total diversity based on one million sequenced T cells were considered lower bounds and underestimates. A strong correlation was found between observed TCR beta diversity and the percentage of naive T cells measured by flow cytometry. Because profiling used bulk unsorted PBMCs, naive and antigen-experienced compartments could not be compared conclusively.

Systemically healthy Caucasian individuals from Russia, roughly 40 in total and aged about 6 to 100 years, were included as donors. Roughly 10 milliliters of peripheral blood were collected from each donor into EDTA-treated Vacutainer tubes. Ficoll-Paque density-gradient centrifugation was used to isolate PBMCs, with at least 6.5 million per sample. Total RNA, at least 6 micrograms per sample, was extracted from PBMCs with Trizol reagent. Naive CD45RAhigh/CD27high T cell percentages were measured by flow cytometry on a PBMC aliquot from every donor. From the cysteine through the phenylalanine, the CDR3 covers 14 amino acids. The entry retains the CDR3 DNA only, 42 bases that are in frame from base 1. The germline V gene (reference sequence) specifies LNHNV as CDR1 and YYDKDF as CDR2. V drops 4 bases and J drops 9 bases, leaving 18 bases in between. The library was obtained by 5' RACE. Data came from an Illumina HiSeq 2500. A second 7 to 11 cycle PCR used a sample-barcoded 5' primer and a J-beta primer mix. A unique molecular identifier was introduced onto each TCR beta cDNA molecule by a template-switch 5' adaptor carrying 12 random nucleotides. Each sample yielded at least 3 million CDR3-containing paired-end reads. First-strand cDNA synthesis was performed from all RNA using the Mint cDNA synthesis kit, with priming by a TRBC-specific oligonucleotide. After uracil-DNA glycosylase treatment, a first 18-cycle PCR used universal primers M1SS and BC2_uni_R on all cDNA. The source study handled its data this way. Each sample was normalized by randomly selecting 1 million high-quality reads, each carrying a distinct molecular identifier. Instead of being binned into consensus sequences, reads that shared molecular identifiers were thrown out. MiTCR, set to a Q25 quality threshold and the strictest error-elimination algorithm, was used for CDR3 identification, clonotype clustering and error correction. A nonparametric unseen species model with Euler transformation was used to estimate lower-bound total TCR beta diversity. TCRdb cleaned the public reads at Q25 with fastp, built clones with MiXCR and kept in-frame beta chains. Rows with one shared CDR3 protein collapse into an entry with the most common genes and DNA. TCRdb assigned the V and J calls; the authors' analysis was not used. This sample has about 1.1 million distinct CDR3 sequences in its table, and around two fifths of those were observed once. The top ten clonotypes cover around 14% of the sample.

Sequenced material: blood. The chain is assembled from TRBV15 and TRBJ1-2, with the D gene call left open. This sequence was found in a man aged 18 to 30 in good health. The CDR3 loop reads CATSTETSPTSYTF. The nucleotides read TGTGCCACCAGCACAGAGACGTCCCCAACAAGCTACACCTTC.